What follows describes a single T cell receptor beta chain. This specimen comes from a study of T cells after posttransplantation cyclophosphamide. Sequenced by immunoSEQ multiplex PCR; TCRdb stores in-frame clones only, minus some. Among 8,500 to 9,500 clones listed, roughly 98% were seen once. What was sequenced was naive CD8+ T cells sorted from PBMCs. The origin of this receptor is a man aged 45-65 years in good health, CMV-negative, and a related stem cell transplant donor.

The CDR3 is CASSVAADRNQPQHF. The CDR3 DNA reads TGTGCCAGCAGCGTAGCCGCTGACAGAAATCAGCCCCAGCATTTT. This chain connects TRBV9 to TRBJ1-5; a possible D gene is TRBD1 (5 bases). Germline V gene lookup returns CDR1 SGDLS and CDR2 YYNGEE. V shed 0 bases and J shed 4 bases, with 11 bases lying between them. This CDR3 has 15 amino acids.